A single TCR beta chain is shown here with its context. How the authors handled the data: Amplifying reference gene primers gave estimates of nucleated cell counts. Libraries were prepared by immunoSEQ multiplex PCR; TCRdb keeps only in-frame clonotypes and omits some of them. Clone size and V and J calls were adopted from that table, with D and trimming inferred from the DNA. This table holds approximately 270,000 clones, 75% to 90% found once. The CDR3 consists of 16 residues. Unmatched junction bases numbered 9, after V lost 5 bases and J lost 3 bases. Germline V gene data show CDR1 as SGHNT and CDR2 as YYREEE (reference sequence). This specimen comes from a study of blood T cell repertoires in COVID-19. Background on the study: Acute and convalescent COVID-19 samples came from the United States, Italy and Spain. Sample material is recorded as cDNA or gDNA derived from T cells, B-cell-depleted T cells, or PBMCs.

The sequenced material came from peripheral blood. This TCR was recovered from a woman aged 70-85 years with acute or convalescent COVID-19. The chain recombines TRBV5-4 with TRBJ2-3; 10 bases line up with TRBD2. In DNA form, the CDR3 reads TGTGCCAGCAGACGGGGGACTAGCGCCGCTACAGATACGCAGTATTTT. It translates to CASRRGTSAATDTQYF.